This TCR beta chain is from a study of T cells in Graves' hyperthyroidism and ophthalmopathy. Study summary: At the time of initial diagnosis and before any treatment, peripheral blood was collected.

Using RNA transcripts as the source, TCR beta CDR3 regions were amplified. First-round RT-PCR of the TCR CDR3 relied on the HTBI primer set. TCRdb reprocessed the multiplex PCR reads with MiXCR, giving one entry per CDR3 protein. The data contain hundreds of thousands of distinct CDR3 sequences, around 13% of them singletons. The germline CDR1 and CDR2 sequences are SGHTA and FQGNSA. V was trimmed by 4 bases and J by 4 bases, leaving 19 bases between them. This CDR3 contains 17 residues. Whole-study findings and limits: Most clonotypes expanded in thyroid above 0.001 were likewise present in blood.

This clonotype was seen at least ten times. The antigen is undetermined. This TCR was recovered from a young woman with Graves' hyperthyroidism. What was sequenced was blood. V usage is TRBV7-2 and J usage is TRBJ2-2; D assignment may be TRBD1 or TRBD2 (5 bases each). The CDR3 reads CASSYASGTKVTGELFF. The CDR3 bases are TGTGCCAGCAGCTACGCCTCCGGGACGAAGGTCACCGGGGAGCTGTTTTTT. Based on the CDR3 plus reference TRBV7-2 and TRBJ2-2, the full variable domain is GAGVSQSPSNKVTEKGKDVELRCDPISGHTALYWYRQSLGQGLEFLIYFQGNSAPDKSGLPSDRFSAERTGGSVSTLTIQRTQQEDSAVYLCASSYASGTKVTGELFFGEGSRLTVL.